The rows below give T cell receptor beta chains drawn from one sample of a study of blood T cell repertoires in COVID-19. Profiling relied on immunoSEQ multiplex PCR, and the TCRdb table lists in-frame clones only, not all of them. The sample lists more than 150,000 clones, roughly 90% occurring once. Material: peripheral blood. All receptors come from a man aged 50 to 59 with acute or convalescent COVID-19. Both conserved end residues are part of each CDR3.

J: TRBJ1-2; length: 11; V: TRBV6-5; CDR3: CASSYRGGYTF
J: TRBJ2-7; length: 15; V: TRBV2; CDR3: CASTPREAGLDEQYF
J: TRBJ2-1; length: 13; V: TRBV5-1; CDR3: CASSLDGYNEQFF
J: TRBJ2-2; length: 19; V: TRBV4-3; CDR3: CASSQVVGRRRGYTGELFF
J: TRBJ2-5; length: 14; V: TRBV4-1; CDR3: CASSQVGGGETQYF
J: TRBJ1-5; length: 15; V: TRBV5-1; CDR3: CASRATTDSNQPQHF
J: TRBJ2-2; length: 16; V: TRBV5-4; CDR3: CASSIQGGGNTGELFF
J: TRBJ2-1; length: 15; V: TRBV11-3; CDR3: CASSSMTGRFDEQFF
J: TRBJ2-2; length: 16; V: TRBV5-1; CDR3: CASSSGQGANTGELFF
J: TRBJ2-1; length: 17; V: TRBV19; CDR3: CASSIGTSGRVYNEQFF
J: TRBJ2-2; length: 18; V: TRBV2; CDR3: CASSVGTGTGSITGELFF
J: TRBJ1-5; length: 13; V: TRBV10-3; CDR3: CAISVTGNQPQHF
J: TRBJ1-2; length: 13; V: TRBV5-1; CDR3: CASSQGPPLGYTF
J: TRBJ2-5; length: 13; V: TRBV5-1; CDR3: CASSGTAQETQYF
J: TRBJ2-1; length: 18; V: TRBV4-2; CDR3: CASSQEGLGGSSYNEQFF
J: TRBJ1-5; length: 18; V: TRBV6-6; CDR3: CASSPGTGGWRSNQPQHF
J: TRBJ2-1; length: 15; V: TRBV27; CDR3: CASRTPPQGYNEQFF
J: TRBJ2-7; length: 14; V: TRBV18; CDR3: CASSTRQPPHEQYF
J: TRBJ2-5; length: 15; V: TRBV6-5; CDR3: CASSKTGGLEETQYF
J: TRBJ1-1; length: 14; V: TRBV10-3; CDR3: CAISGGALNTEAFF
J: TRBJ2-7; length: 15; V: TRBV27; CDR3: CASRLTGPGFYEQYF
J: TRBJ2-5; length: 15; V: TRBV7-9; CDR3: CASSFAQGWQETQYF
J: TRBJ1-5; length: 14; V: TRBV19; CDR3: CASSSDRGNQPQHF
J: TRBJ1-5; length: 15; V: TRBV15; CDR3: CATSRDKGQNQPQHF
J: TRBJ1-1; length: 14; V: TRBV25-1; CDR3: CASRTRGHGTEAFF
J: TRBJ1-5; length: 15; V: TRBV28; CDR3: CASSLSGGPNQPQHF
J: TRBJ1-6; length: 15; V: TRBV30; CDR3: CAWSVGGTGVSPLHF
J: TRBJ2-3; length: 13; V: TRBV6-5; CDR3: CASRSGGTDTQYF
J: TRBJ1-5; length: 15; V: TRBV27; CDR3: CASSGQGYSNQPQHF
J: TRBJ1-2; length: 13; V: TRBV19; CDR3: CASSSYEGYGYTF
J: TRBJ1-2; length: 15; V: TRBV9; CDR3: CASSSPTGGGLSYTF
J: TRBJ2-3; length: 18; V: TRBV7-9; CDR3: CASSLGRVTLHRTDTQYF
J: TRBJ1-2; length: 13; V: TRBV3-1/TRBV3-2; CDR3: CASSGGQNYGYTF
J: TRBJ1-5; length: 15; V: TRBV28; CDR3: CASSLGGGINQPQHF
J: TRBJ2-1; length: 15; V: TRBV5-4; CDR3: CASSGTSGSYNEQFF
J: TRBJ2-7; length: 15; V: TRBV10-2; CDR3: CASQEGLAAYYEQYF
J: TRBJ2-3; length: 17; V: TRBV28; CDR3: CASKSNWAGVQTDTQYF
J: TRBJ1-2; length: 13; V: TRBV12-3/TRBV12-4; CDR3: CASSPTTDCGYTF
J: TRBJ1-2; length: 15; V: TRBV7-3; CDR3: CASSLALTGAGGYTF
J: TRBJ1-5; length: 14; V: TRBV30; CDR3: CAWSGGTGFQPQHF
J: TRBJ1-3; length: 16; V: TRBV9; CDR3: CASSVVDRVSGNTIYF
J: TRBJ2-3; length: 14; V: TRBV5-5; CDR3: CASSTRTVLNTQYF
J: TRBJ1-2; length: 16; V: TRBV9; CDR3: CASSVGGGQGRDGYTF
J: TRBJ1-3; length: 15; V: TRBV2; CDR3: CASRVETGGGNTIYF
J: TRBJ1-3; length: 15; V: TRBV7-2; CDR3: CASSAGTDSGNTIYF
J: TRBJ2-2; length: 15; V: TRBV2; CDR3: CASSETGGDTGELFF
J: TRBJ1-6; length: 14; V: TRBV2; CDR3: CASSEEGGNSPLHF
J: TRBJ2-1; length: 14; V: TRBV6-5; CDR3: CASISGARGDEQFF
J: TRBJ2-1; length: 14; V: TRBV7-8; CDR3: CASSWESSYNEQFF
J: TRBJ1-6; length: 16; V: TRBV9; CDR3: CASSVDLDTNNSPLHF
J: TRBJ1-1; length: 16; V: TRBV18; CDR3: CASSPSTGAMNTEAFF
J: TRBJ1-1; length: 16; V: TRBV5-4; CDR3: CASSLGLGQENTEAFF
J: TRBJ2-3; length: 13; V: TRBV11-2; CDR3: CASSSSREDTQYF